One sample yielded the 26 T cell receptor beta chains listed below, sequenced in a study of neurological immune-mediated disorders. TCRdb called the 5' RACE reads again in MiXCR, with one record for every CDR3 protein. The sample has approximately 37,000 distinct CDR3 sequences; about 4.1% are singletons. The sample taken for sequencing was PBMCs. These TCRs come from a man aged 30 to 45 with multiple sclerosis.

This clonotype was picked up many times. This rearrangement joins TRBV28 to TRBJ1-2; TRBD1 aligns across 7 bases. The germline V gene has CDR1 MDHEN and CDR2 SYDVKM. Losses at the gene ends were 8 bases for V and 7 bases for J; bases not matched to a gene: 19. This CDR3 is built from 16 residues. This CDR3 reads CASREFLDRDLGGYTF. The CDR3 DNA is TGTGCCAGCCGTGAATTCCTTGACAGGGACCTTGGTGGCTACACCTTC.

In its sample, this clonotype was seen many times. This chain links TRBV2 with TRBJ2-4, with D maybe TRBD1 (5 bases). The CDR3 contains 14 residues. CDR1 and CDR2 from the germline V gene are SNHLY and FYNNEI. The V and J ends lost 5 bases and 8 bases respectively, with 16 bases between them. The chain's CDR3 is CASSLDRNRDIQYF. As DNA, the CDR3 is TGTGCCAGCAGTCTCGACAGAAACAGAGACATTCAGTACTTC.

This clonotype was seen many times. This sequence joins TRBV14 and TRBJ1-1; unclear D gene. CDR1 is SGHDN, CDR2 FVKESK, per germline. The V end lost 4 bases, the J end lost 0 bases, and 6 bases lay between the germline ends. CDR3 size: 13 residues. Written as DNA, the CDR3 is TGTGCCAGCAGCCCCAACATGAACACTGAAGCTTTCTTT. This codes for CASSPNMNTEAFF.

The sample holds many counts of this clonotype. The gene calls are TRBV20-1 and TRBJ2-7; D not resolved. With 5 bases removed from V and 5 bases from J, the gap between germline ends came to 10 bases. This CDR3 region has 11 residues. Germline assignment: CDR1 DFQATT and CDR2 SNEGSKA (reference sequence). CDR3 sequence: CSAPLVNEQYF. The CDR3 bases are TGCAGTGCTCCCCTGGTCAACGAGCAGTACTTC.

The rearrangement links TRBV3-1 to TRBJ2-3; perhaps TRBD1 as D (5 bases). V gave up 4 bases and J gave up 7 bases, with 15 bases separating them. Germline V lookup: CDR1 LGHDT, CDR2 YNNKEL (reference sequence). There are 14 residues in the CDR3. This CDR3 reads CASSPVGARNTQYF. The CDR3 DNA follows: TGTGCCAGCAGCCCCGTTGGGGCCCGTAATACGCAGTATTTT.

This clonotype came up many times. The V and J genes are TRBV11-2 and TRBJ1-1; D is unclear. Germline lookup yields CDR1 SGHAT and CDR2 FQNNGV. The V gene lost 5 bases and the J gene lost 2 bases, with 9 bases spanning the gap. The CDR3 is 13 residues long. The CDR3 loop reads CASSPRANTEAFF. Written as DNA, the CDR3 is TGTGCCAGCAGCCCCCGTGCCAACACTGAAGCTTTCTTT.

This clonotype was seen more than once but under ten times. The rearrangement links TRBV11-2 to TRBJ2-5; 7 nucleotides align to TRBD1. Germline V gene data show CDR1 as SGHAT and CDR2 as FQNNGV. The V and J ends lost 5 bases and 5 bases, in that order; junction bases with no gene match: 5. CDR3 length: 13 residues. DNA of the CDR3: TGTGCCAGCAGCATGACAGGGAAGGAGACCCAGTACTTC. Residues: CASSMTGKETQYF.

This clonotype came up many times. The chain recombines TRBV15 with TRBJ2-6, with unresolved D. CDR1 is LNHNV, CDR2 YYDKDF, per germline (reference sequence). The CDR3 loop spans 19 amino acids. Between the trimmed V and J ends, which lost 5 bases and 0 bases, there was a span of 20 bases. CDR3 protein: CATSPPPRALTSGANVLTF. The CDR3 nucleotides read TGTGCCACCAGCCCACCCCCAAGAGCCTTAACCTCTGGGGCCAACGTCCTGACTTTC.

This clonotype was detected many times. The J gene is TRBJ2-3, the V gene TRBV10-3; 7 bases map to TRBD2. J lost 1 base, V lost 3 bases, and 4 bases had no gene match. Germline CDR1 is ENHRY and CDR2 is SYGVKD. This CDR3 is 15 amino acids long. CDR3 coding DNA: TGTGCCATCAGTGACCGGGGGGTGGGCACAGATACGCAGTATTTT. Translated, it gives CAISDRGVGTDTQYF.

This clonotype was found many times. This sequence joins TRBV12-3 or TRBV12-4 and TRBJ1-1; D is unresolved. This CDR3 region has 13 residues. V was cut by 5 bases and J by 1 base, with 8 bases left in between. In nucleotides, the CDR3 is TGTGCCAGCAGTCTCGGGCCGAACACTGAAGCTTTCTTT. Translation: CASSLGPNTEAFF.

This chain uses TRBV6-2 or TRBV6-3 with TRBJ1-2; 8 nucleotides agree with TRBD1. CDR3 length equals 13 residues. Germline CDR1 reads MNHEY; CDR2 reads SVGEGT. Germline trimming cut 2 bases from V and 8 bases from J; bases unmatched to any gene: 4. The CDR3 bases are TGTGCCAGCAGTTACGGACAGGGAGGAGGCTACACCTTC. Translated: CASSYGQGGGYTF.

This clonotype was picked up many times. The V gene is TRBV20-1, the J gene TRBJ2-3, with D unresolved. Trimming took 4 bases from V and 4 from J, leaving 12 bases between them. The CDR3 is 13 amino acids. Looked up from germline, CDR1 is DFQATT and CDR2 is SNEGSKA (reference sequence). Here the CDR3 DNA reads TGCAGTGCTACTAGACGGCGAGCAGATACGCAGTATTTT. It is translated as CSATRRRADTQYF.

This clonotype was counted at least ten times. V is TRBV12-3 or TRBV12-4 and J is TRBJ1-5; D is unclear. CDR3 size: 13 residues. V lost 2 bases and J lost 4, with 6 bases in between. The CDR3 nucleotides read TGTGCCAGCAGTTTAATGAGGAATCAGCCCCAGCATTTT. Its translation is CASSLMRNQPQHF.

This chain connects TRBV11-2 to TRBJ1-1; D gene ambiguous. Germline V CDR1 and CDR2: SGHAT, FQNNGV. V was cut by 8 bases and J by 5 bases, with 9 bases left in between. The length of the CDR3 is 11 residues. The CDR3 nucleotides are TGTGCCAGCTCAAAGGGTACTGAAGCTTTCTTT. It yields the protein CASSKGTEAFF.

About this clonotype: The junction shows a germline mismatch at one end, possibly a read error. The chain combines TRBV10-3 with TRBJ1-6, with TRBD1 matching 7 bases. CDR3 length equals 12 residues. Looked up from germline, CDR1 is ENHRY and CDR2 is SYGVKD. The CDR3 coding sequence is TGTGCCTCACAGGGGTTACGTTCACCCCTCAACTTT. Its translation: CASQGLRSPLNF.

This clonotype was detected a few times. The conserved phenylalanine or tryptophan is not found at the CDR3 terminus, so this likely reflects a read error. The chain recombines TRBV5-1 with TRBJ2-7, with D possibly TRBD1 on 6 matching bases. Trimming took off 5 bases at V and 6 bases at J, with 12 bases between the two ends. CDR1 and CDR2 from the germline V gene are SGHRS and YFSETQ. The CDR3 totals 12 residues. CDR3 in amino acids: CASRSTGFEQYI. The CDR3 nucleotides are TGCGCCAGCAGGAGTACAGGGTTCGAGCAGTACATC.

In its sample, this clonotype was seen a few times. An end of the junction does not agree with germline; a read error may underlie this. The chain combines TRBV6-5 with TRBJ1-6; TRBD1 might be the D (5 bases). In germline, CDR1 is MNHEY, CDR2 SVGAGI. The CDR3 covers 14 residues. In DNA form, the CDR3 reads TGTGCCAGCAGTTACCAGCCCAGGGTTTCAACCCTCCACTTT. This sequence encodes CASSYQPRVSTLHF.

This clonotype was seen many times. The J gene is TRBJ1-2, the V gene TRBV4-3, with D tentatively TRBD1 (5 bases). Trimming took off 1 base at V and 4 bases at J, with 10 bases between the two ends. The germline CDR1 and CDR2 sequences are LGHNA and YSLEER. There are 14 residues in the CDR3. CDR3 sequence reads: CASSQVDTFYGYTF. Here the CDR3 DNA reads TGCGCCAGCAGCCAAGTGGACACCTTCTATGGCTACACCTTC.

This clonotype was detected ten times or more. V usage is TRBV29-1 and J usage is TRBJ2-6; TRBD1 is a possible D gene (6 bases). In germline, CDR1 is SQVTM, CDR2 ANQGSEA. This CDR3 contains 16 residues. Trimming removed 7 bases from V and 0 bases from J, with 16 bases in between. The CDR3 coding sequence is TGCAGCGCAGCTCGGGACATAGACTCTGGGGCCAACGTCCTGACTTTC. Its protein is CSAARDIDSGANVLTF.

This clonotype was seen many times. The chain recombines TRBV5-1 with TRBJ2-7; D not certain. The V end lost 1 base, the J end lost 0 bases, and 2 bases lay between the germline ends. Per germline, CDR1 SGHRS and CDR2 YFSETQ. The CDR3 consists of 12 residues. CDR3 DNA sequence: TGCGCCAGCAGCTTGCCCTCCTACGAGCAGTACTTC. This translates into CASSLPSYEQYF.

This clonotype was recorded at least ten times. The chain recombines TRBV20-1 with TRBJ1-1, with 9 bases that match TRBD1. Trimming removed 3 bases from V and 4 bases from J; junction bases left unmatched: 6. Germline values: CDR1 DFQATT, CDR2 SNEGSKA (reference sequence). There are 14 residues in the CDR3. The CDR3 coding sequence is TGCAGTGCTAGCCAGAACAGGGGGCGCACTGAAGCTTTCTTT. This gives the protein CSASQNRGRTEAFF.

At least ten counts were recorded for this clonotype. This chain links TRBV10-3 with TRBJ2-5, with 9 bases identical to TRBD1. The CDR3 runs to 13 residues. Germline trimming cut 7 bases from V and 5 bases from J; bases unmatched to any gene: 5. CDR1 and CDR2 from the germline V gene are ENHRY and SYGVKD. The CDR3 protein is CAIKGQGVETQYF. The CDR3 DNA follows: TGTGCCATCAAGGGACAGGGTGTCGAGACCCAGTACTTC.

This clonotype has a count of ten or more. CDR3 in amino acids: CATSEKDINEWRRRYTF. The CDR3 DNA follows: TGTGCCACCAGTGAAAAGGACATTAACGAGTGGAGGAGGCGCTACACCTTC. V gene TRBV24-1 combines with J gene TRBJ1-2, with D perhaps TRBD1 (5 bases). V shed 4 bases and J shed 9 bases, with 26 bases lying between them. This CDR3 comprises 17 residues. CDR1 is KGHDR and CDR2 is SFDVKD in the germline V gene.

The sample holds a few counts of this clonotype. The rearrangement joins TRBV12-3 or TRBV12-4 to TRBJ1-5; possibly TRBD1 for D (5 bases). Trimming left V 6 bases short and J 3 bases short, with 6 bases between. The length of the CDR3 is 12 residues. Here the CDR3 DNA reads TGTGCCAGCAGCAGGGACAATCAGCCCCAGCATTTT. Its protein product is CASSRDNQPQHF.

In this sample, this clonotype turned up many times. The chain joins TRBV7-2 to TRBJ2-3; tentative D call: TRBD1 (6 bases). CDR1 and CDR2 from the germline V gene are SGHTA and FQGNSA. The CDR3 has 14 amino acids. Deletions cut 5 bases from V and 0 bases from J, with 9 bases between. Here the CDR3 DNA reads TGTGCCAGCAGCCGACAGGCTAGCACAGATACGCAGTATTTT. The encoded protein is CASSRQASTDTQYF.

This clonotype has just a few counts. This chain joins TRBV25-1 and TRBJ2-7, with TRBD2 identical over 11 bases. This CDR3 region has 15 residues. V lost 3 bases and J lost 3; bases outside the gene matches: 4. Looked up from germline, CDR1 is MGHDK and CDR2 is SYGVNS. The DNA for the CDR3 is TGTGCCAGCAGTGACCAACTAGCGGGGGACTACGAGCAGTACTTC. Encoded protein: CASSDQLAGDYEQYF.